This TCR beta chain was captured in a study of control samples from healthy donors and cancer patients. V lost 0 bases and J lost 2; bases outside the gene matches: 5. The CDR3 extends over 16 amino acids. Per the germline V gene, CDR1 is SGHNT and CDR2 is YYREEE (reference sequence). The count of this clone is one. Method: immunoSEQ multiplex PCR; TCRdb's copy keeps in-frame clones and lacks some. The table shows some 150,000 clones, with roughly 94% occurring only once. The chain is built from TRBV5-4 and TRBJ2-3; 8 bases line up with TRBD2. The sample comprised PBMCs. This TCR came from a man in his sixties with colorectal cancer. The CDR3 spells CASSLALAGNTDTQYF. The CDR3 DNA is TGTGCCAGCAGCTTGGCCTTAGCGGGGAACACAGATACGCAGTATTTT.